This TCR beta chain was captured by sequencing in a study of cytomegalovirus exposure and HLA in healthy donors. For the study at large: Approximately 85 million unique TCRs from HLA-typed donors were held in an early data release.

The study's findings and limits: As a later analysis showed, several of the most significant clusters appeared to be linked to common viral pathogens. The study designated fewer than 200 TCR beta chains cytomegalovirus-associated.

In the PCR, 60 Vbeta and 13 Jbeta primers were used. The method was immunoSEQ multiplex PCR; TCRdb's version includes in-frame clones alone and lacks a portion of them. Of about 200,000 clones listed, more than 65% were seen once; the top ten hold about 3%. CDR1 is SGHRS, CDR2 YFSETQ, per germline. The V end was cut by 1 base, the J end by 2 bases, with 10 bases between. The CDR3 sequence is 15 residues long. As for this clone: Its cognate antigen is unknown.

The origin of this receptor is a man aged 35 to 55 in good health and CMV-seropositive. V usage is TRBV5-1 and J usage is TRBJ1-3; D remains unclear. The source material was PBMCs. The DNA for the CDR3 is TGCGCCAGCAGCTTGCAGGCCGTCGCTGGAAACACCATATATTTT. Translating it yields CASSLQAVAGNTIYF.